Detailed here is one T cell receptor (beta chain). Libraries were prepared by immunoSEQ multiplex PCR; TCRdb keeps only in-frame clonotypes and omits some of them. The repertoire holds about 150,000 clones, with 88% as singletons. This entry comes from a study of blood T cell repertoires in COVID-19. The CDR3 extends over 13 amino acids. Germline loops: CDR1 MNHEY, CDR2 SVGAGI. The V end lost 2 bases, the J end lost 3 bases, and 8 bases lay between the germline ends. Participant-given clinical history determined each cohort assignment. This chain uses TRBV6-5 with TRBJ2-7, with D perhaps matching TRBD1 (6 bases). The clonotype was recovered from a woman between 50 and 59 years old who had recovered from COVID-19. The sequenced sample was PBMCs or T cells enriched from blood (not recorded which). The CDR3 sequence is CASSYGGNYEQYF. The DNA of the CDR3 is TGTGCCAGCAGTTACGGGGGCAACTACGAGCAGTACTTC.